Listed below are T cell receptor beta chains from one sample, sequenced in a study of shared clonotypes between healthy human individuals. Clones were sequenced by immunoSEQ multiplex PCR, and TCRdb holds only the in-frame ones, with some missing. The sample has some 980,000 clones; approximately 80% are singletons. Input material: memory CD4+ T cells sorted from blood. The receptors stem from a man between 18 and 35 years old in good health. Each CDR3 is given with its conserved first and last residue. Fields, in order: D gene, clone size, J gene, V gene, CDR3 DNA, CDR3 protein. A D gene is named only where the DNA matches it firmly. Rows may omit the clone size; those that give it use once, few, many or a size class.

>-|-|TRBJ1-2|TRBV6-5
TGTGCCAGCAGTTACTCCCGGGCCAGCCCAGGCTACACCTTC
CASSYSRASPGYTF
>-|-|TRBJ2-7|TRBV6-1
TGTGCCAGCAATACATTCTACGAGCAGTACTTC
CASNTFYEQYF
>TRBD1|-|TRBJ2-3|TRBV27
TGTGCCAGCAGTTTAAGGGACAGGAGCACAGATACGCAGTATTTT
CASSLRDRSTDTQYF
>TRBD1|-|TRBJ1-1|TRBV29-1
TGCAGCGTTGGAGGACAGGGGGCCGGCACTGAAGCTTTCTTT
CSVGGQGAGTEAFF
>-|few|TRBJ2-7|TRBV6-1
TGTGCCAGCAGTGAAGTCCAGGGAGGCGAGCAGTACTTC
CASSEVQGGEQYF
>TRBD2|-|TRBJ2-5|TRBV5-4
TGTGCCAGCAGCTTGAGAGGGCCTAGCGGAGAGACCCAGTACTTC
CASSLRGPSGETQYF
>-|-|TRBJ2-5|TRBV18
TGTGCCAGCTCATACCAAGAGACCCAGTACTTC
CASSYQETQYF
>TRBD2|-|TRBJ2-5|TRBV5-1
TGCGCCAGCAGCAAGGGACTAGCGGGAGAAACCCAGTACTTC
CASSKGLAGETQYF
>-|-|TRBJ1-6|TRBV4-1
TGCGCCAGCAGCCAAGATCGGCCTAGGGGAGATTCACCCCTCCACTTT
CASSQDRPRGDSPLHF
>-|few|TRBJ1-1|TRBV6-6
TGTGCCGCTACTGGACGGATGAACACTGAAGCTTTCTTT
CAATGRMNTEAFF
>-|few|TRBJ2-3|TRBV19
TGTGCCAGTAGTATTCGGGGCACAGATACGCAGTATTTT
CASSIRGTDTQYF
>-|-|TRBJ1-5|TRBV4-1
TGCGCCAGCAGCCAAGACGACGGACGCAATCAGCCCCAGCATTTT
CASSQDDGRNQPQHF
>-|few|TRBJ1-6|TRBV14
TGTGCCAGCAGTCTGCTGACCCAGGGAGGCCGTTCACCCCTCCACTTT
CASSLLTQGGRSPLHF
>-|-|TRBJ2-2|TRBV4-1
TGCGCCAGCAGCCAAGAACCGGAGCCCAACACCGGGGAGCTGTTTTTT
CASSQEPEPNTGELFF
>-|few|TRBJ2-5|TRBV6-5
TGTGCCAGCAGTTCCCGGGACGGTAAAGGGGACTTC
CASSSRDGKGDF
>TRBD2|few|TRBJ2-5|TRBV6-1
TGTGCCAGCAGTGAAGTAACTAGCGGGGGTCGGGAGACCCAGTACTTC
CASSEVTSGGRETQYF
>-|-|TRBJ1-5|TRBV19
TGTGCCAGTAGGACCATTCAAAGGCCTTATAGCAATCAGCCCCAGCATTTT
CASRTIQRPYSNQPQHF
>-|-|TRBJ2-5|TRBV7-2
TGTGCCAGCAGTACCCTACAGCGGGAGACCCAGTACTTC
CASSTLQRETQYF
>-|-|TRBJ2-7|TRBV6-5
TGTGCCAGCAGCCCTGGCTTACAGTACTTC
CASSPGLQYF
>-|few|TRBJ1-2|TRBV28
TGTGCCAGCAGTTTAGCTTCTCGTTTGGGCTATGGCTACACCTTC
CASSLASRLGYGYTF
>TRBD2|-|TRBJ2-3|TRBV28
TGTGCCAGCAGTCTGGACACCTGGCTGATGCGGGGGGCCCGCACAGATACGCAGTATTTT
CASSLDTWLMRGARTDTQYF
>TRBD2|once|TRBJ2-7|TRBV6-5
TGTGCCAGCAAACAGACTAGCGGGAGGGTATACGAGCAGTACTTC
CASKQTSGRVYEQYF
>-|-|TRBJ2-3|TRBV28
TGTGCCAGCAGCACGGGGGGCGGGGATACGCAGTATTTT
CASSTGGGDTQYF
>-|-|TRBJ2-1|TRBV11-3
TGTGCCAGCAGCCCCCCCCCAGCACGTGTTGAGCAGTTCTTC
CASSPPPARVEQFF
>-|-|TRBJ1-3|TRBV6-6
TGTGCCAGCAGTTACCAAGCCGGCTCTGGAAACACCATATATTTT
CASSYQAGSGNTIYF
>TRBD2|once|TRBJ2-1|TRBV18
TGTGCCAGCTCACCAAATAGCGGGAGCTACAATGAGCAGTTCTTC
CASSPNSGSYNEQFF
>TRBD2|-|TRBJ2-5|TRBV5-1
TGCGCCAGCAGCTTGCGGGACCCGGGACTAGCGGGGGGACTTCAAGGGGAGACCCAGTACTTC
CASSLRDPGLAGGLQGETQYF
>-|-|TRBJ1-2|TRBV2
TGTGCCAGCAGTGTGTCGGTAATTGGTGGTGGCTACACCTTC
CASSVSVIGGGYTF
>TRBD1|-|TRBJ2-7|TRBV18
TGTGCCAGCTCACTACAGGGGGCCGAGCAGTACTTC
CASSLQGAEQYF
>TRBD1|-|TRBJ2-5|TRBV7-8
TGTGCCAGCAGCTTACTTCTCGGCCAGGGGGCCTCAGGGGAGACCCAGTACTTC
CASSLLLGQGASGETQYF
>-|-|TRBJ1-5|TRBV6-5
TGTGCCAGCGCTTCGGGTCCGCGTCAGCCCCAGCATTTT
CASASGPRQPQHF
>TRBD1|-|TRBJ1-6|TRBV28
TGTGCCAGCAGGGAGACAGGGGGCAATAATTCACCCCTCCACTTT
CASRETGGNNSPLHF
>-|-|TRBJ2-2|TRBV18
TGTGCCAGCTCTCCTCTCGGGGCGCCGAACACCGGGGAGCTGTTTTTT
CASSPLGAPNTGELFF
>-|-|TRBJ2-3|TRBV7-2
TGTGCCAGCAGAACAGGAAACTCTTACACAGATACGCAGTATTTT
CASRTGNSYTDTQYF
>-|-|TRBJ2-3|TRBV7-3
TGTGCCAGCAGCCCAACCTCCCCAGATACGCAGTATTTT
CASSPTSPDTQYF
>TRBD1|-|TRBJ2-7|TRBV2
TGTGCCAGCAGCCAACGACAGGGAAACTACGAGCAGTACTTC
CASSQRQGNYEQYF
>TRBD2|-|TRBJ2-1|TRBV4-2
TGTGCCAGCAGCCAATTCACCCGTACGGGGGGGCCGGGCGATGAGCAGTTCTTC
CASSQFTRTGGPGDEQFF
>TRBD1|once|TRBJ1-2|TRBV6-1
TGTGCCAGCCGTACGGAAGGGACAGGGAACTATGGCTACACCTTC
CASRTEGTGNYGYTF
>TRBD2|-|TRBJ2-2|TRBV6-6
TGTGCCAGCAGTCGGACTAGCGTAACGAACACCGGGGAGCTGTTTTTT
CASSRTSVTNTGELFF
>-|many|TRBJ1-2|TRBV18
TGTGCCAGCTCACCGCGTTCAACAGACACTAACTATGGCTACACCTTC
CASSPRSTDTNYGYTF
>TRBD1|-|TRBJ2-7|TRBV5-1
TGCGCCAGCAGCCCCCAGACAGGGCTGGGATACGAGCAGTACTTC
CASSPQTGLGYEQYF
>-|few|TRBJ2-2|TRBV19
TGTGCCAGCTGGGCCTTGAACACCGGGGAGCTGTTTTTT
CASWALNTGELFF
>TRBD2|-|TRBJ2-7|TRBV6-4
TGTGCCAGCAGTGACTCTGCTAGCGGGGGGGGCGAGCAGTACTTC
CASSDSASGGGEQYF
>-|few|TRBJ2-2|TRBV7-9
TGTGCCAGCAGCACCGGGACTCTGAACACCGGGGAGCTGTTTTTT
CASSTGTLNTGELFF
>-|-|TRBJ1-1|TRBV6-5
TGTGCCAGCAGTTACTCGATGGTTTCAGAGAACACTGAAGCTTTCTTT
CASSYSMVSENTEAFF
>TRBD1|few|TRBJ1-1|TRBV5-4
TGTGCCAGCAGCTCCGACAGGGGGCTGGCTGAAGCTTTCTTT
CASSSDRGLAEAFF
>TRBD2|-|TRBJ2-1|TRBV18
TGTGCCAGCTCAAGGACTAGCGGGGGAAACTCCTACAATGAGCAGTTCTTC
CASSRTSGGNSYNEQFF
>TRBD2|-|TRBJ2-2|TRBV7-2
TGTGCCAGCAGCACCCGACTAGCCGGCGGGGAGCTGTTTTTT
CASSTRLAGGELFF
>-|-|TRBJ1-3|TRBV5-4
TGTGCCAGCAGCTCTAAGAAGGGGAGCTCTGGAAACACCATATATTTT
CASSSKKGSSGNTIYF
>TRBD1|few|TRBJ2-5|TRBV5-1
TGCGCCAGCAGCGCTGGACAGGGGGCGCGGGAGACCCAGTACTTC
CASSAGQGARETQYF
>-|-|TRBJ2-1|TRBV28
TGTGCCAGCAGTTCGCCCCCTTATGGCCCTCAGTTCTTC
CASSSPPYGPQFF
>TRBD2|-|TRBJ2-2|TRBV28
TGTGCCAGCAGCCGTAAGCGGGGGTTGTGGACCGGGGAGCTGTTTTTT
CASSRKRGLWTGELFF
>TRBD2|-|TRBJ2-7|TRBV2
TGTGCAGTACCGGGGGGGGCCTCCGAGCAGTACTTC
CAVPGGASEQYF
>TRBD1|-|TRBJ2-5|TRBV5-6
TGTGCCAGCAGCGACGGGACAGGAAAAGAGACCCAGTACTTC
CASSDGTGKETQYF
>-|-|TRBJ1-2|TRBV7-2
TGTGCCAGCAGCTCCGGGCGGGGTTTCTATGGCTACACCTTC
CASSSGRGFYGYTF
>TRBD2|few|TRBJ2-7|TRBV5-1
TGCGCCAGCAGCTATTTGGGGGAGGGAAACTACGAGCAGTACTTC
CASSYLGEGNYEQYF
>-|few|TRBJ2-2|TRBV2
TGTGCCAGCAGTGTACAGGCCGGGGAGCTGTTTTTT
CASSVQAGELFF